Each of the 27 T cell receptor beta chains below was sequenced from the same sample in a study of blood T cell repertoires in COVID-19. Profiling relied on immunoSEQ multiplex PCR, and the TCRdb table lists in-frame clones only, not all of them. Seen here are roughly 41,000 clones, 70% to 90% observed once, and the top ten hold about 11%. The specimen was peripheral blood. These receptors were collected from a man aged 55 to 70 with active COVID-19.

The chain couples TRBV5-4 to TRBJ2-5, with 7 bases that match TRBD2. CDR3 size: 11 residues. Looked up from germline, CDR1 is SGHNT and CDR2 is YYREEE (reference sequence). Trimming at V came to 6 bases and at J to 7 bases, leaving 3 bases not matched to a gene. CDR3 nucleotide sequence: TGTGCCAGCACGGGAGGAGGGACCCAGTACTTC. Translation gives CASTGGGTQYF.

The chain links TRBV7-7 to TRBJ2-3; 7 bases match TRBD1. The V segment lost 3 bases and the J segment 1 base; nucleotides outside the gene matches: 4. This CDR3 has 15 amino acids. Germline V gene sequence: CDR1 SSHAT, CDR2 FNYEAQ (reference sequence). The CDR3, as DNA: TGTGCCAGCAGCTTGACAGGGAGAGGCACAGATACGCAGTATTTT. Its protein product is CASSLTGRGTDTQYF.

The chain carries TRBV5-1 and TRBJ1-1; 7 bases match TRBD1. J was trimmed by 3 bases and V by 0 bases; bases with no gene match: 8. There are 16 residues in the CDR3. The germline CDR1 and CDR2 sequences are SGHRS and YFSETQ. The CDR3 protein is CASSLGPGGLYTEAFF. CDR3 in DNA: TGCGCCAGCAGCTTGGGTCCAGGGGGTTTGTACACTGAAGCTTTCTTT.

This clone was seen just once. V is TRBV3-1 (or the pseudogene TRBV3-2) and J is TRBJ2-7; TRBD1 might be the D (6 bases). Trimming pared 2 bases from V and 5 bases from J, leaving 13 bases between. Germline values: CDR1 LGHDT, CDR2 YNNKEL (reference sequence). The CDR3 sequence is 14 residues long. CDR3: CASSQQDRLNEQYF. As DNA, the CDR3 is TGTGCCAGCAGCCAACAGGACAGACTCAACGAGCAGTACTTC.

The chain is built from TRBV6-2 or TRBV6-3 and TRBJ2-7; no firm D call. Germline-derived CDR1 and CDR2 are MNHEY and SVGEGT. The CDR3 runs 13 residues. Trimming pared 0 bases from V and 6 bases from J, leaving 9 bases between. In DNA, the CDR3 is TGTGCCAGCAGTTACTCACTGTCCCTCGAGCAGTACTTC. Protein: CASSYSLSLEQYF.

V and J are TRBV6-2 or TRBV6-3 and TRBJ2-1; TRBD2 agrees at 12 bases. The germline V gene has CDR1 MNHEY and CDR2 SVGEGT. This CDR3 has 14 amino acids. With 4 bases clipped from V and 6 bases from J, the junction kept 1 base outside the gene matches. CDR3 nucleotide sequence: TGTGCCAGCAGTTGGGGACTAGCGGGCAATGAGCAGTTCTTC. Protein sequence: CASSWGLAGNEQFF.

This clone was seen a few times. The chain combines TRBV11-3 with TRBJ2-2; maybe TRBD1 (5 bases). This CDR3 contains 17 residues. Deletions cut 5 bases from V and 4 bases from J, with 20 bases between. The V gene's germline CDR1 is SGHNT and CDR2 YENEEA. CDR3 in DNA: TGTGCCAGCAGCCCAGGAAGGGGTGAAGTGGGCACCGGGGAGCTGTTTTTT. Its translation is CASSPGRGEVGTGELFF.

The chain couples TRBV7-7 to TRBJ2-5; a possible D gene is TRBD2 (6 bases). Trimming cost V 5 bases and J 4 bases, with 20 bases left between them. This CDR3 is built from 16 residues. Germline V gene sequence: CDR1 SSHAT, CDR2 FNYEAQ (reference sequence). The CDR3 nucleotides read TGTGCCAGCAGCCCATCCGGGACTCTACGCGGAGAGACCCAGTACTTC. As protein: CASSPSGTLRGETQYF.

The chain has TRBV18 and TRBJ2-7, with TRBD2 as a possible D gene (5 bases). Trimming pared 5 bases from V and 6 bases from J, leaving 14 bases between. This CDR3 has 13 residues. The germline gives CDR1 KGHSH, CDR2 LQKENI. CDR3 coding DNA: TGTGCCAGCTCAGCGGGTCGACGGCTCGAGCAGTACTTC. Translated, it gives CASSAGRRLEQYF. The full variable domain, with the rest looked up from reference TRBV18 and TRBJ2-7, is NAGVMQNPRHLVRRRGQEARLRCSPMKGHSHVYWYRQLPEEGLKFMVYLQKENIIDESGMPKERFSAEFPKEGPSILRIQQVVRGDSAAYFCASSAGRRLEQYFGPGTRLTVT.

The chain has TRBV5-1 and TRBJ2-5; D is undetermined. CDR3 length: 16 amino acids. With 0 bases removed from V and 7 bases from J, the gap between germline ends came to 19 bases. Per the germline V gene, CDR1 is SGHRS and CDR2 is YFSETQ. DNA for the CDR3: TGCGCCAGCAGCTTGGCCCTAACCGCAGGCCCTTCGACCCAGTACTTC. Amino acids: CASSLALTAGPSTQYF.

The CDR3 DNA sequence: TGTGCCACCAAGACTAGCGGGAGCATCACAGATACGCAGTATTTT. Translation: CATKTSGSITDTQYF. The chain is built from TRBV10-3 and TRBJ2-3; 12 nucleotides match TRBD2. V lost 10 bases, J lost 2 bases, and 7 bases stayed unmatched. This CDR3 region has 15 residues. CDR1 and CDR2 (germline): ENHRY, SYGVKD.

CDR3 sequence (DNA): TGCGCCAGCAGCTTAACGGACAGGAAAGAGACCCAGTACTTC. It specifies CASSLTDRKETQYF. The chain links TRBV5-1 to TRBJ2-5; 7 nucleotides line up with TRBD1. Germline CDR1 and CDR2: SGHRS and YFSETQ. The CDR3 is made up of 14 amino acids. The J segment lost 3 bases and the V segment lost 2 bases, leaving 4 bases of the junction unmatched.

This clone was counted a single time. The gene calls are TRBV3-1 (or the pseudogene TRBV3-2) and TRBJ1-1, with D hard to call. V dropped 1 base and J dropped 4 bases, with 16 bases sitting between them. CDR3 length equals 16 residues. Per germline, CDR1 LGHDT and CDR2 YNNKEL (reference sequence). The CDR3 sequence: CASSQGGQSVATEAFF. Written as DNA, the CDR3 is TGTGCCAGCAGCCAAGGTGGCCAGAGTGTAGCCACTGAAGCTTTCTTT.

This clone was seen just once. The V gene is TRBV11-3, the J gene TRBJ2-7; perhaps TRBD1 as D (5 bases). CDR1 is SGHNT, CDR2 YENEEA, per germline. This CDR3 spans 15 amino acids. V dropped 0 bases and J dropped 3 bases, with 12 bases sitting between them. The CDR3 is CASSLDRVEIYEQYF. Here the CDR3 DNA reads TGTGCCAGCAGCTTAGACAGGGTGGAGATCTACGAGCAGTACTTC.

The rearrangement links TRBV7-9 to TRBJ2-2, with 7 bases matching TRBD1. V trimming: 5 bases; J trimming: 3 bases; junction bases outside the gene matches: 6. This CDR3 is built from 15 residues. CDR1 is SEHNR and CDR2 is FQNEAQ in the germline V gene (reference sequence). CDR3 residues: CASSKDRVDTGELFF. For the CDR3, the DNA is TGTGCCAGCAGCAAAGACAGGGTGGACACCGGGGAGCTGTTTTTT.

In this sample, this clone turned up once. This chain uses TRBV13 with TRBJ2-3, with 12 bases fitting TRBD2. Losses at the gene ends were 2 bases for V and 1 base for J; bases not matched to a gene: 4. The CDR3 has 17 amino acids. The V gene's germline CDR1 is PRHDT and CDR2 FYEKMQ (reference sequence). The CDR3 reads CASSLRRLAGGTDTQYF. The DNA for the CDR3 is TGTGCCAGCAGCTTAAGGCGACTAGCGGGGGGCACAGATACGCAGTATTTT.

This chain connects TRBV28 to TRBJ2-2; 13 bases map to TRBD2. J lost 8 bases, V lost 6 bases, and 3 bases had no gene match. CDR3 length equals 14 residues. Germline V lookup: CDR1 MDHEN, CDR2 SYDVKM. The CDR3 DNA follows: TGTGCCAGCAGAGGGACTAGCGGGAAAGGGGAGCTGTTTTTT. Translated: CASRGTSGKGELFF.

The chain uses TRBV4-1 and TRBJ2-1, with D unclear. Germline CDR1 is MGHRA and CDR2 is YSYEKL. Trimming cost V 1 base and J 2 bases, with 9 bases left between them. The CDR3 totals 15 residues. Here the CDR3 reads CASSQGLVAYNEQFF. The CDR3 DNA sequence: TGCGCCAGCAGCCAAGGGCTAGTCGCCTACAATGAGCAGTTCTTC.

The V call is TRBV12-1, the J call TRBJ1-5; TRBD1, the table's D call, lacks a check against the DNA. TRBV12-1 is listed as a pseudogene. This CDR3 region has 14 residues. As DNA, the CDR3 is TGTGCCAGCAGCTATACAGGGGCAAATCAGCCCCAGCATTTT. It translates to CASSYTGANQPQHF.

V usage is TRBV5-6 and J usage is TRBJ2-2, with 11 bases matching TRBD2. J lost 4 bases, V lost 0 bases, and 5 bases had no gene match. This CDR3 has 17 residues. Germline values: CDR1 SGHDT, CDR2 YYEEEE. CDR3 amino acids: CASSLGLAGPGTGELFF. CDR3 nucleotides: TGTGCCAGCAGCTTGGGACTAGCGGGACCTGGCACCGGGGAGCTGTTTTTT. The whole variable domain, remainder taken from reference TRBV5-6 and TRBJ2-2, is DAGVTQSPTHLIKTRGQQVTLRCSPKSGHDTVSWYQQALGQGPQFIFQYYEEEERQRGNFPDRFSGHQFPNYSSELNVNALLLGDSALYLCASSLGLAGPGTGELFFGEGSRLTVL.

The CDR3: CASSIGGQVNTEAFF. CDR3 in DNA: TGTGCCAGTAGTATAGGGGGACAGGTGAACACTGAAGCTTTCTTT. The gene calls are TRBV19 and TRBJ1-1, with 8 bases fitting TRBD1. CDR3 length: 15 residues. Per the germline V gene, CDR1 is LNHDA and CDR2 is SQIVND (reference sequence). J was trimmed by 0 bases and V by 1 base; bases with no gene match: 1.

This rearrangement joins TRBV6-2 or TRBV6-3 to TRBJ2-3; the D gene is possibly TRBD2 (5 bases). Germline V gives CDR1 MNHEY, CDR2 SVGEGT. CDR3 size: 14 residues. Trimming shortened V by 5 bases and J by 7 bases, and 16 bases separated the two germline ends. The CDR3, as DNA: TGTGCCAGCAGTAGTAATCGGGATAGACATACGCAGTATTTT. It encodes CASSSNRDRHTQYF.

The chain couples TRBV4-1 to TRBJ2-1; TRBD2 agrees at 10 bases. Per germline, CDR1 MGHRA and CDR2 YSYEKL. The V and J ends lost 1 base and 4 bases, in that order; junction bases with no gene match: 4. The CDR3 runs 16 residues. CDR3 residues: CASSQGTSGLYNEQFF. CDR3 nucleotide sequence: TGCGCCAGCAGCCAAGGGACTAGCGGATTATACAATGAGCAGTTCTTC.

The chain employs TRBV30 and TRBJ1-5; a weak D match, TRBD1 (6 bases). This CDR3 is 16 amino acids long. Trimming removed 3 bases from V and 2 bases from J, with 17 bases in between. Germline V gene sequence: CDR1 GTSNPN, CDR2 SVGIG (reference sequence). Here the CDR3 reads CAWSVPRGGRNQPQHF. In nucleotides, the CDR3 is TGTGCCTGGAGCGTACCCCGGGGGGGCCGCAATCAGCCCCAGCATTTT.

V gene TRBV28 combines with J gene TRBJ1-2; D is ambiguous. V lost 6 bases, J lost 0 bases, and 8 bases lay in between. The CDR3 runs to 13 residues. CDR1 MDHEN and CDR2 SYDVKM come from the germline V gene. Here the CDR3 DNA reads TGTGCCAGCAGGCCGGGAGCTAACTATGGCTACACCTTC. Protein sequence: CASRPGANYGYTF.

This rearrangement joins TRBV5-5 to TRBJ2-7; D perhaps matches TRBD2 (5 bases). V was shortened by 0 bases and J by 0 bases, with 7 bases between the two germline ends. The CDR3 sequence is 14 residues long. CDR1 and CDR2 from the germline V gene are SGHKS and YYEKEE (reference sequence). The CDR3 is CASSLAGSSYEQYF. The DNA of the CDR3 is TGTGCCAGCAGCTTGGCGGGGAGCTCCTACGAGCAGTACTTC.

This chain links TRBV3-1 (or the pseudogene TRBV3-2) with TRBJ1-1; the match to TRBD1 covers 7 bases. CDR3 size: 14 residues. Germline lookup yields CDR1 LGHDT and CDR2 YNNKEL (reference sequence). Trimming cost V 7 bases and J 1 base; bases outside gene matches: 6. The CDR3 protein is CASNDRAENTEAFF. DNA for the CDR3: TGTGCCAGCAACGACAGGGCTGAGAACACTGAAGCTTTCTTT.